This is a list of T cell receptor beta chains from one sample in a study of beta chain features in type 1 diabetes. Clones were sequenced by immunoSEQ multiplex PCR, and TCRdb holds only the in-frame ones, with some missing. The sample lists a few hundred thousand clones; roughly 13% were seen once. Sequencing input: naive CD4+ T cells from blood. The receptors were sampled from a woman between 18 and 29 years old with type 1 diabetes. The CDR3 runs from the conserved cysteine through the conserved F or W. The D gene is left open where the match is weak. Some rows mark clone size as missing; the rest say once, few, many or name a class of expanded clone.

>TRBJ2-3|-|TRBD2|16|TRBV5-1
CASRSGTSRDADTQYF
TGCGCCAGCAGATCCGGGACTAGCCGGGACGCAGATACGCAGTATTTT
>TRBJ2-5|-|-|14|TRBV5-1
CASSNPRDLGTQYF
TGCGCCAGCAGCAACCCCCGGGACTTGGGGACCCAGTACTTC
>TRBJ2-6|-|TRBD1|19|TRBV7-2
CASRGTGVPHTSGANVLTF
TGTGCCTCCAGGGGGACAGGGGTCCCGCATACCTCTGGGGCCAACGTCCTGACTTTC
>TRBJ1-2|few|-|16|TRBV15
CATSRGWGQRLYGYTF
TGTGCCACCAGCAGAGGGTGGGGGCAGAGACTCTATGGCTACACCTTC
>TRBJ1-6|few|-|16|TRBV5-4
CASSFFGQHTNSPLHF
TGTGCCAGCAGCTTTTTCGGACAGCACACTAATTCACCCCTCCACTTT
>TRBJ1-2|-|TRBD1|15|TRBV10-3
CAISLQGPDNYGYTF
TGTGCCATCAGTCTACAGGGGCCAGATAACTATGGCTACACCTTC
>TRBJ2-7|few|TRBD1|15|TRBV4-3
CASSQVSDREYEQYF
TGCGCCAGCAGCCAAGTTTCGGACAGGGAATACGAGCAGTACTTC
>TRBJ1-2|-|-|17|TRBV18
CASSPEELGLRTYGYTF
TGTGCCAGCTCACCGGAGGAGCTTGGACTCAGGACTTATGGCTACACCTTC
>TRBJ1-1|-|-|14|TRBV7-6
CASSLQGQSTEAFF
TGTGCCAGCAGCTTACAGGGTCAGTCCACTGAAGCTTTCTTT
>TRBJ2-7|few|-|12|TRBV30
CAWSASVYEQYF
TGTGCCTGGAGTGCCTCCGTTTACGAGCAGTACTTC
>TRBJ2-3|few|-|13|TRBV5-6
CASSGPGQDTQYF
TGTGCCAGCAGCGGACCGGGACAAGATACGCAGTATTTT
>TRBJ2-5|-|-|12|TRBV28
CASRSGVGTQYF
TGTGCCAGCAGATCAGGGGTTGGGACCCAGTACTTC
>TRBJ1-2|-|-|12|TRBV5-6
CASSTGGYGYTF
TGTGCCAGCAGCACGGGGGGTTACGGCTACACCTTC
>TRBJ1-5|few|-|15|TRBV15
CATSRQGAGNQPQHF
TGTGCCACCAGCAGACAGGGTGCTGGCAATCAGCCCCAGCATTTT
>TRBJ2-2|-|TRBD2|16|TRBV7-9
CASRQGSSGNTGELFF
TGTGCCAGCAGACAAGGGTCTAGCGGGAACACCGGGGAGCTGTTTTTT
>TRBJ1-5|-|-|16|TRBV18
CASSSAVTAGNQPQHF
TGTGCCAGCTCATCGGCGGTGACCGCGGGCAATCAGCCCCAGCATTTT
>TRBJ2-7|few|TRBD1|14|TRBV19
CASSIFGTGAEQYF
TGTGCCAGTAGTATCTTTGGGACAGGAGCCGAGCAGTACTTC
>TRBJ1-1|few|-|15|TRBV7-9
CASSVQGPVGTEAFF
TGTGCCAGCAGCGTACAGGGTCCCGTGGGCACTGAAGCTTTCTTT
>TRBJ1-2|-|-|12|TRBV30
CAWSVGGYGYTF
TGTGCCTGGAGTGTTGGCGGATATGGCTACACCTTC
>TRBJ1-4|-|-|15|TRBV28
CASSLYRQDNEKLFF
TGTGCCAGCAGTTTATATCGACAGGATAATGAAAAACTGTTTTTT
>TRBJ2-5|few|-|11|TRBV30
CAWSVTETQYF
TGTGCCTGGAGTGTTACTGAGACCCAGTACTTC
>TRBJ2-1|once|-|12|TRBV19
CASSIRYNEQFF
TGTGCCAGTAGTATCAGGTACAATGAGCAGTTCTTC
>TRBJ2-5|few|-|14|TRBV4-2
CASSQGQKTGSQYF
TGTGCCAGCAGCCAAGGTCAAAAGACGGGGTCCCAGTACTTC
>TRBJ2-3|few|-|13|TRBV28
CASLPGEADTQYF
TGTGCCAGCCTACCAGGGGAAGCAGATACGCAGTATTTT
>TRBJ1-1|few|-|14|TRBV6-5
CASLAGQLNTEAFF
TGTGCCAGCCTCGCAGGACAGCTGAACACTGAAGCTTTCTTT
>TRBJ2-7|-|-|13|TRBV7-9
CASSRLGPYEQYF
TGTGCCAGCAGCCGTCTTGGGCCCTACGAGCAGTACTTC
>TRBJ1-1|-|-|14|TRBV18
CASSPKEMNTEAFF
TGTGCCAGCTCACCGAAGGAGATGAACACTGAAGCTTTCTTT
>TRBJ1-5|few|-|14|TRBV7-8
CASSLDSHNQPQHF
TGTGCCAGCAGCCTGGACAGTCACAATCAGCCCCAGCATTTT
>TRBJ2-5|few|-|15|TRBV19
CASTAHRDNQETQYF
TGTGCCAGTACCGCTCACCGGGACAACCAAGAGACCCAGTACTTC
>TRBJ1-5|-|TRBD1|13|TRBV7-2
CASSSDREQPQHF
TGTGCCAGCAGCAGCGACAGGGAACAGCCCCAGCATTTT
>TRBJ2-3|-|TRBD2|15|TRBV5-1
CASRMRGEYTDTQYF
TGCGCCAGCAGAATGCGGGGGGAATACACAGATACGCAGTATTTT
>TRBJ2-5|-|-|11|TRBV29-1
CSGTLGETQYF
TGCAGCGGGACATTGGGAGAGACCCAGTACTTC
>TRBJ2-7|-|-|13|TRBV7-9
CASSWDSAREQYF
TGTGCCAGCAGCTGGGACTCGGCGAGGGAGCAGTACTTC
>TRBJ1-2|few|-|14|TRBV7-6
CASSLVAGQGGYTF
TGTGCCAGCAGCTTAGTTGCCGGGCAGGGTGGCTACACCTTC
>TRBJ1-2|-|TRBD1|14|TRBV7-2
CASSPGGSNYGYTF
TGTGCCAGCAGCCCAGGGGGTTCTAACTATGGCTACACCTTC
>TRBJ1-3|few|-|13|TRBV29-1
CSASGGLGNTIYF
TGCAGCGCGAGTGGGGGGTTAGGAAACACCATATATTTT
>TRBJ1-1|few|-|11|TRBV20-1
CSAIGDTEAFF
TGCAGTGCTATCGGGGACACTGAAGCTTTCTTT
>TRBJ2-7|-|-|15|TRBV7-8
CASSLAPAVTYEQYF
TGTGCCAGCAGCTTAGCGCCGGCGGTTACCTACGAGCAGTACTTC
>TRBJ1-2|-|TRBD1|16|TRBV4-3
CASSQADRPRTYGYTF
TGCGCCAGCAGCCAGGCGGACAGGCCGAGGACCTATGGCTACACCTTC
>TRBJ2-1|-|TRBD1|14|TRBV19
CASSPTGQNNEQFF
TGTGCCAGTAGTCCTACGGGACAGAACAATGAGCAGTTCTTC